Listed here are 10 T cell receptor beta chains from one sample, sequenced in a study of CD8+ T cells in alopecia areata. Extracted RNA was reverse transcribed, and the resulting cDNA served as sequencing template. Produced via immunoSEQ multiplex PCR; TCRdb's table is partial and in-frame only. The sample yields 130,000 or so clones, around 49% seen once. The sample here was CD8+ T cells sorted from blood, taken at week 0. Source of these receptors: a human donor with alopecia areata.

This clone was observed a few times. The V call is TRBV9, the J call TRBJ2-1; D remains unclear. Germline V gives CDR1 SGDLS, CDR2 YYNGEE. V was trimmed by 1 base and J by 2 bases, leaving 4 bases between them. This CDR3 comprises 13 residues. The DNA for the CDR3 is TGTGCCAGCAGCGTAACGGCCTACAATGAGCAGTTCTTC. Encoded protein: CASSVTAYNEQFF.

This rearrangement joins TRBV4-2 to TRBJ2-3, with D possibly TRBD1 on 6 matching bases. The germline gives CDR1 LGHNA, CDR2 YNFKEQ. The CDR3 has 14 residues. Trimming removed 3 bases at V and 3 bases at J, with 10 bases between. CDR3 DNA sequence: TGTGCCAGCAGCCACCCCGGGACAACAGATACGCAGTATTTT. This codes for CASSHPGTTDTQYF.

Many counts were recorded for this clone. This CDR3 is also generated by other DNA sequences in the sample. The V gene is TRBV30, the J gene TRBJ2-7; D might be TRBD2 (5 bases). Germline CDR1 and CDR2: GTSNPN and SVGIG (reference sequence). The CDR3 contains 12 residues. Trimming stripped 3 bases from V and 3 bases from J, with 9 bases between. The DNA for the CDR3 is TGTGCCTGGAGCCCCGGGGACTACGAGCAGTACTTC. Translating gives CAWSPGDYEQYF. Together with reference TRBV30 and TRBJ2-7, the CDR3 gives the full variable domain: SQTIHQWPATLVQPVGSPLSLECTVEGTSNPNLYWYRQAAGRGLQLLFYSVGIGQISSEVPQNLSASRPQDRQFILSSKKLLLSDSGFYLCAWSPGDYEQYFGPGTRLTVT.

V is TRBV6-5 and J is TRBJ2-1; no clear D. Germline loops: CDR1 MNHEY, CDR2 SVGAGI. The CDR3 is made up of 14 amino acids. Trimming left V 0 bases short and J 8 bases short, with 11 bases between. In DNA, the CDR3 is TGTGCCAGCAGTTACTCGAGTAGCAACCATGAGCAGTTCTTC. Amino acid sequence: CASSYSSSNHEQFF.

This chain joins TRBV7-9 and TRBJ2-1; TRBD2 matches at 13 bases. The length of the CDR3 is 15 residues. Germline V gene sequence: CDR1 SEHNR, CDR2 FQNEAQ (reference sequence). The V segment lost 5 bases and the J segment 9 bases; nucleotides outside the gene matches: 7. This chain's CDR3 is CASSLLAGGPGEQFF. The CDR3 DNA reads TGTGCCAGCAGCCTACTAGCGGGGGGGCCCGGTGAGCAGTTCTTC.

The V and J genes are TRBV30 and TRBJ2-7; 9 positions match TRBD1. CDR1 is GTSNPN, CDR2 SVGIG, per germline (reference sequence). This CDR3 has 13 residues. V shed 4 bases and J 6 bases; nucleotides not matched to a gene: 7. CDR3 sequence (DNA): TGTGCCTGGAACCCCGGGACAGGGTCCGAGCAGTACTTC. Translated: CAWNPGTGSEQYF.

This sequence joins TRBV7-9 and TRBJ2-7; D perhaps matches TRBD1 (5 bases). Deletions cut 3 bases from V and 2 bases from J, with 11 bases between. CDR3 length: 14 amino acids. CDR1 is SEHNR, CDR2 FQNEAQ, per germline (reference sequence). This chain's CDR3 is CASSFGRAAYEQYF. In DNA form, the CDR3 reads TGTGCCAGCAGCTTTGGCAGGGCCGCCTACGAGCAGTACTTC.

CDR3 amino acids: CSVLGQDYNEQFF. The CDR3 bases are TGCAGCGTCCTTGGACAGGACTACAATGAGCAGTTCTTC. J is TRBJ2-1 and V is TRBV29-1, with 7 bases identical to TRBD1. The CDR3 is 13 residues long. The ends lost 6 bases at V and 3 bases at J; junction bases unmatched: 5. CDR1 is SQVTM, CDR2 ANQGSEA, per germline.

The chain employs TRBV29-1 and TRBJ1-2; D perhaps matches TRBD1 (5 bases). The length of the CDR3 is 14 residues. Deletions cut 6 bases from V and 4 bases from J, with 18 bases between. Germline V gives CDR1 SQVTM, CDR2 ANQGSEA. In nucleotides, the CDR3 is TGCAGCGTCGAACCGGACACCAACTTCTATGGCTACACCTTC. Translation gives CSVEPDTNFYGYTF.

The rearrangement joins TRBV29-1 to TRBJ2-2, with TRBD1 identical over 8 bases. The CDR3 spans 14 residues. With 4 bases clipped from V and 4 bases from J, the junction kept 5 bases outside the gene matches. The germline V gene has CDR1 SQVTM and CDR2 ANQGSEA. CDR3 in DNA: TGCAGCGTTGTTCGGACAGGGAGCACCGGGGAGCTGTTTTTT. It specifies CSVVRTGSTGELFF.